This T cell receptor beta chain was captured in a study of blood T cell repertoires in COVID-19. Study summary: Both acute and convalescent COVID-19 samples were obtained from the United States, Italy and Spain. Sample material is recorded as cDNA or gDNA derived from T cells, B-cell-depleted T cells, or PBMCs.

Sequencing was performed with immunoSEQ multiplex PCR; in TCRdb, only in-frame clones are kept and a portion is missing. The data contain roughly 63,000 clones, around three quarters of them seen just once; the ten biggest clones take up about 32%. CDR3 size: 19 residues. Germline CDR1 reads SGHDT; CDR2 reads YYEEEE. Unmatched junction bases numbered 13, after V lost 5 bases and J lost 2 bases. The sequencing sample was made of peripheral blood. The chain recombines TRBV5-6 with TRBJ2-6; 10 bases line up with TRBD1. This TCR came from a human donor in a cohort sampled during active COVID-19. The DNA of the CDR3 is TGTGCCAGCAGTTACTATCCTCCGGGACAGGGGCCTGGGGCCAACGTCCTGACTTTC. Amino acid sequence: CASSYYPPGQGPGANVLTF.